Given below is one T cell receptor beta chain in context. Its antigen remains unknown. This specimen comes from a study of T cell responses to AZD1222 COVID-19 vaccine. Findings and limits, study-wide: Baseline seropositivity occurred in only 5 to 7 AZD1222 recipients.

Germline lookup yields CDR1 SNHLY and CDR2 FYNNEI. The CDR3 is 13 amino acids. Trimming stripped 8 bases from V and 5 bases from J, with 13 bases between. Only in-frame clones appear in the TCRdb table, and some are missing; sequencing was by immunoSEQ multiplex PCR. Among over 100,000 clones, nearly 95% were seen once, and the ten largest hold 5%. The starting material was peripheral blood, obtained on day 0 of AZD1222 vaccination. The chain links TRBV2 to TRBJ1-5; D perhaps matches TRBD1 (5 bases). The clonotype was recovered from an adult in good health. The CDR3 region is CASSPGLDQPQHF. As DNA, the CDR3 is TGTGCCAGCTCCCCAGGGCTTGATCAGCCCCAGCATTTT.